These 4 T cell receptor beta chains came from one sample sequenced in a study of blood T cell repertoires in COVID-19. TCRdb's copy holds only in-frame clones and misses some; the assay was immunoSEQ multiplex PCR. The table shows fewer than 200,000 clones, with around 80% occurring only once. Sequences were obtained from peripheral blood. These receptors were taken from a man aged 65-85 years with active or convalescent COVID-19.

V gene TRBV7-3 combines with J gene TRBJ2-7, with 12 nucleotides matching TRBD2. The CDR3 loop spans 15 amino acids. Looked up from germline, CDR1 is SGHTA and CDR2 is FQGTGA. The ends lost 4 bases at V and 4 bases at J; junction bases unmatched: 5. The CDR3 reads CASSSTSGRGYEQYF. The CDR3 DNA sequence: TGTGCCAGCAGCTCGACTAGCGGGAGAGGGTACGAGCAGTACTTC.

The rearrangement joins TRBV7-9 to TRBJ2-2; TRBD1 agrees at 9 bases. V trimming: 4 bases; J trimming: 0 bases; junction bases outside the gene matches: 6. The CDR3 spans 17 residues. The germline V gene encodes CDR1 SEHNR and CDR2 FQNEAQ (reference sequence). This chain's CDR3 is CASSSRDREPNTGELFF. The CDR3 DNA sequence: TGTGCCAGCAGCTCTAGGGACAGGGAACCGAACACCGGGGAGCTGTTTTTT.

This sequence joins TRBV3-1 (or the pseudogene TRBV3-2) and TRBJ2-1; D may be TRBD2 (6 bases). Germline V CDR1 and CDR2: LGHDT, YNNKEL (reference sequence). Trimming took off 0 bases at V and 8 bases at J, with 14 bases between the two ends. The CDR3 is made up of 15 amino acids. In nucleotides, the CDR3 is TGTGCCAGCAGCCAAGAAAAGGGAGCGGGCGATGAGCAGTTCTTC. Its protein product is CASSQEKGAGDEQFF.

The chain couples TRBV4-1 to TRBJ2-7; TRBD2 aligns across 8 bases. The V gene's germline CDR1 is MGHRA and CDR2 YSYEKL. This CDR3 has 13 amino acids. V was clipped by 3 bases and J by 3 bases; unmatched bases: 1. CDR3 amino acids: CASSHGGDYEQYF. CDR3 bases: TGCGCCAGCAGCCACGGGGGGGACTACGAGCAGTACTTC.